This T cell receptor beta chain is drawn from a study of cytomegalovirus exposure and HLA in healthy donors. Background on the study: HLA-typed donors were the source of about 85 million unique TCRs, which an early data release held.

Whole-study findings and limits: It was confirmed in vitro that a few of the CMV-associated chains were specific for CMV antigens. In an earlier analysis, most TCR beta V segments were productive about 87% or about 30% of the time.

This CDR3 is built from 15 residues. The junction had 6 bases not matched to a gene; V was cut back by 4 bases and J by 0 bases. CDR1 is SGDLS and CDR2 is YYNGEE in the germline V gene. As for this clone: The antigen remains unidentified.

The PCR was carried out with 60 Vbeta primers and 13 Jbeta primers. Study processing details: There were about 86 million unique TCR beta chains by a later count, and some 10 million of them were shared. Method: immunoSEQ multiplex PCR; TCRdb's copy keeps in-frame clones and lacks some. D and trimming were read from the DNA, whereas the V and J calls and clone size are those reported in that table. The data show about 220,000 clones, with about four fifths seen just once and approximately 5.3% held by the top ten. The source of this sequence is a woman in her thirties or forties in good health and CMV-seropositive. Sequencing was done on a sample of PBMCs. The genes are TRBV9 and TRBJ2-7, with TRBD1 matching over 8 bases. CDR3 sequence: CASSPWTGSSYEQYF. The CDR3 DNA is TGTGCCAGCAGCCCATGGACAGGGAGCTCCTACGAGCAGTACTTC. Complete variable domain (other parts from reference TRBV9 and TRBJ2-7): DSGVTQTPKHLITATGQRVTLRCSPRSGDLSVYWYQQSLDQGLQFLIQYYNGEERAKGNILERFSAQQFPDLHSELNLSSLELGDSALYFCASSPWTGSSYEQYFGPGTRLTVT.